This T cell receptor (beta chain) was sequenced in a study of Ad26.COV2.S vaccination and SARS-CoV-2 variants. Across the study: Enrolled in COV1001, the donor was in the Ad26.COV2.S trial arm, which received the vaccine. Ad26.COV2.S was injected intramuscularly once or twice, 56 days apart.

For this clone: Its antigen is as yet unknown.

The CDR3 extends over 14 amino acids. V lost 2 bases to trimming and J lost 4 bases, with 11 bases between them. Germline V CDR1 and CDR2: MNHNY, SVGAGI (reference sequence). Stated treatment: about 20 received Ad26.COV2.S at low or high dose, single or two shots; roughly 5 received placebo; per-sample allocation not given. Specimens were obtained on day 63 following the first vaccine or placebo injection. The table came from immunoSEQ multiplex PCR; TCRdb's copy has only in-frame clones and leaves some out. This sample has around 450,000 clones, with about 91% found just once. Study results and caveats: Total T cell responses may have been underestimated by the TCR breadth and depth analyses.

The chain combines TRBV6-6 with TRBJ2-5; D not certain. The receptor was derived from a person between 18 and 65 years old who received the Ad26.COV2.S COVID-19 vaccine or a placebo. The sample here was peripheral blood, taken in a trial of Ad26.COV2.S vaccine versus placebo. CDR3 sequence reads: CASSYVLTGETQYF. In DNA form, the CDR3 reads TGTGCCAGCAGTTACGTGCTTACCGGAGAGACCCAGTACTTC.